These 21 T cell receptor beta chains share one sample of origin, sequenced in a study of human T cells and chemical hapten exposure. A single record per CDR3 protein comes from TCRdb applying MiXCR to the RACE reads. The profile covers roughly 69,000 distinct CDR3 sequences, with approximately 11% appearing a single time and less than 2.5% taken by the ten largest. The time point was: patch test 3, about 24 weeks after DPC sensitization. Treatment indicated: therapeutic diphenylcyclopropenone sensitization with weekly scalp DPC. Material: whole blood, obtained in connection with sensitization to the hapten diphenylcyclopropenone (DPC). The receptors were sampled from a woman aged 30 to 39 with alopecia areata. Some clones in this sample may be carry-over from other donors' samples.

This clonotype was counted once. The rearrangement joins TRBV4-2 to TRBJ2-3; D unclear. V was shortened by 0 bases and J by 0 bases, with 4 bases between the two germline ends. CDR1 is LGHNA, CDR2 YNFKEQ, per germline. The CDR3 contains 14 residues. Here the CDR3 reads CASSQEASTDTQYF. As DNA, the CDR3 is TGTGCCAGCAGCCAAGAGGCTAGCACAGATACGCAGTATTTT.

This clonotype was counted many times. The chain carries TRBV7-2 and TRBJ1-1; D may be TRBD1 (6 bases). Germline loops: CDR1 SGHTA, CDR2 FQGNSA. The CDR3 sequence is 19 residues long. V lost 0 bases and J lost 3, with 23 bases in between. As DNA, the CDR3 is TGTGCCAGCAGCTTAGCGCCGGGACATTATTGGGCGGGGGACACTGAAGCTTTCTTT. It yields the protein CASSLAPGHYWAGDTEAFF.

CDR3 coding DNA: TGTGCCAGTAGTATGCTAGCGCCCACAGATACGCAGTATTTT. Its translation: CASSMLAPTDTQYF. V gene TRBV19 combines with J gene TRBJ2-3; D possibly corresponds to TRBD2 (6 bases). V lost 3 bases, J lost 2 bases, and 9 bases lay in between. There are 14 residues in the CDR3. Germline-derived CDR1 and CDR2 are LNHDA and SQIVND (reference sequence).

This clonotype was detected many times. The rearrangement links TRBV11-2 to TRBJ2-5; D may be TRBD1 or TRBD2 (5 bases each). V was pared by 1 base and J by 5 bases, with 8 bases between. CDR1 is SGHAT, CDR2 FQNNGV, per germline. The CDR3 loop spans 13 amino acids. In DNA form, the CDR3 reads TGTGCCAGCAGCTTAGGGGGGACCGAGACCCAGTACTTC. Its protein product is CASSLGGTETQYF.

In regard to this clonotype: Compared with germline, one end of the junction differs, possibly owing to a read error. V usage is TRBV7-2 and J usage is TRBJ2-3; weak D call: TRBD2 (5 bases). The CDR3 extends over 15 amino acids. The germline V gene has CDR1 SGHTA and CDR2 FQGNSA. DNA for the CDR3: TGTGTCAGCAGCGAAGTTGCTAGCCTGGGGGATACGCAGTATTTT. It yields the protein CVSSEVASLGDTQYF.

This clonotype was picked up many times. The J gene is TRBJ1-4, the V gene TRBV7-2; D call uncertain. The V end was cut by 5 bases, the J end by 0 bases, with 13 bases between. The germline V gene has CDR1 SGHTA and CDR2 FQGNSA. This CDR3 is 16 amino acids long. The CDR3 DNA is TGTGCCAGCAGCCCCCGCTCCGGGCCAACTAATGAAAAACTGTTTTTT. It translates to CASSPRSGPTNEKLFF.

This clonotype was found a few times. The chain employs TRBV11-2 and TRBJ2-1; 13 nucleotides align to TRBD2. Germline V CDR1 and CDR2: SGHAT, FQNNGV. Trimming removed 5 bases from V and 7 bases from J; junction bases left unmatched: 11. This CDR3 contains 17 residues. CDR3 loop: CASSHAGLAGNRNEQFF. The CDR3 bases are TGTGCCAGCAGCCACGCGGGACTAGCGGGAAATAGGAATGAGCAGTTCTTC.

The chain is built from TRBV4-3 and TRBJ2-7, with D tentatively TRBD2 (6 bases). CDR1 is LGHNA and CDR2 is YSLEER in the germline V gene. The germline V and J ends were trimmed by 2 bases and 7 bases, with 27 bases remaining between them. This CDR3 has 18 residues. The CDR3 DNA reads as TGCGCCAGCAGCCAATTTATGGCTTTCGGGAGTGTTGGGAGTGAGCAGTACTTC. This sequence encodes CASSQFMAFGSVGSEQYF.

There are a few counts of this clonotype. This chain joins TRBV3-1 and TRBJ1-3, with TRBD1 identical over 10 bases. With V trimmed by 2 bases and J by 5 bases, 3 bases remained unmatched. CDR1 and CDR2 (germline): LGHDT, YNNKEL (reference sequence). This CDR3 contains 15 residues. CDR3 nucleotide sequence: TGTGCCAGCAGCCAAAGACAGGGGGCGAGAAACACCATATATTTT. It specifies CASSQRQGARNTIYF.

Concerning this clonotype itself: This sequence may be a read error, since a much larger clone differs from it by one base. The chain links TRBV29-1 to TRBJ1-2, with TRBD1 matching over 11 bases. V lost 8 bases, J lost 8 bases, and 4 bases stayed unmatched. The length of the CDR3 is 11 residues. Germline CDR1 is SQVTM and CDR2 is ANQGSEA. CDR3 nucleotide sequence: TGCAGCACCGGACAGGGGGCAGGCTACACCTTC. Its translation is CSTGQGAGYTF.

This clonotype was observed a few times. The genes are TRBV6-2 or TRBV6-3 and TRBJ2-7, with D possibly TRBD1 on 5 matching bases. There are 14 residues in the CDR3. Between the trimmed V and J ends, which lost 2 bases and 1 base, there was a span of 9 bases. In germline, CDR1 is MNHEY, CDR2 SVGEGT. CDR3 DNA: TGTGCCAGCAGTTACGGTTCAGGGTCCTACGAGCAGTACTTC. It encodes CASSYGSGSYEQYF.

This clonotype was counted at least ten times. This rearrangement joins TRBV20-1 to TRBJ1-5, with no clear D. This CDR3 has 14 residues. Trimming removed 1 base at V and 2 bases at J, with 9 bases between. Germline lookup yields CDR1 DFQATT and CDR2 SNEGSKA (reference sequence). The CDR3 DNA follows: TGCAGTGCTAGAGGCGGCGTGGGCAATCAGCCCCAGCATTTT. The encoded protein is CSARGGVGNQPQHF.

The chain links TRBV7-9 to TRBJ2-1; 12 nucleotides agree with TRBD2. This CDR3 contains 18 residues. With 4 bases clipped from V and 6 bases from J, the junction kept 13 bases outside the gene matches. The germline V gene has CDR1 SEHNR and CDR2 FQNEAQ (reference sequence). The CDR3 spells CASSSSNSGLAGTNEQFF. The CDR3 DNA reads TGTGCCAGCAGCTCTTCAAACTCCGGACTAGCGGGGACCAATGAGCAGTTCTTC.

V usage is TRBV2 and J usage is TRBJ2-1; 14 nucleotides align to TRBD2. This CDR3 is built from 15 residues. The V segment lost 6 bases and the J segment 6 bases; nucleotides outside the gene matches: 4. The germline CDR1 and CDR2 sequences are SNHLY and FYNNEI. DNA for the CDR3: TGTGCCAGCAGCGTCGGGACTAGCGGGGGCAATGAGCAGTTCTTC. This codes for CASSVGTSGGNEQFF. Full variable domain (outside the CDR3, taken from reference TRBV2 and TRBJ2-1): EPEVTQTPSHQVTQMGQEVILRCVPISNHLYFYWYRQILGQKVEFLVSFYNNEISEKSEIFDDQFSVERPDGSNFTLKIRSTKLEDSAMYFCASSVGTSGGNEQFFGPGTRLTVL.

This clonotype was detected a few times. V is TRBV12-3 or TRBV12-4 and J is TRBJ2-3; TRBD2 might be the D (5 bases). The CDR3 extends over 14 amino acids. Between the trimmed V and J ends, which lost 3 bases and 2 bases, there was a span of 9 bases. The CDR3 nucleotides read TGTGCCAGCAGTTTCCCGACTATCACAGATACGCAGTATTTT. It yields the protein CASSFPTITDTQYF.

There are a few counts of this clonotype. This sequence joins TRBV19 and TRBJ1-2, with D possibly being TRBD1 (5 bases). The CDR3 spans 15 residues. Between the trimmed V and J ends, which lost 3 bases and 6 bases, there was a span of 17 bases. Germline V gene lookup returns CDR1 LNHDA and CDR2 SQIVND (reference sequence). CDR3 nucleotides: TGTGCCAGTAGTATCGGGCAGGGAGGAATAAATGGCTACACCTTC. It encodes CASSIGQGGINGYTF.

A few counts support this clonotype. The chain combines TRBV28 with TRBJ2-1; TRBD2 aligns across 14 bases. CDR1 and CDR2 (germline): MDHEN, SYDVKM. The J segment lost 7 bases and the V segment lost 10 bases, leaving 9 bases of the junction unmatched. The CDR3 consists of 15 residues. CDR3 nucleotides: TGTGCCATCGACGGACTAGCGGGAGGCAGAAATGAGCAGTTCTTC. Translated: CAIDGLAGGRNEQFF.

CDR3 coding DNA: TGTGCCAGCAGTTTATCAATGGGCGGCGAGCAGTACTTC. Protein sequence: CASSLSMGGEQYF. The chain recombines TRBV27 with TRBJ2-7, with D uncertain. The ends were cut back, 0 bases at V and 6 bases at J, with 9 bases in the middle. CDR3 length: 13 residues. The germline V gene has CDR1 MNHEY and CDR2 SMNVEV (reference sequence).

This clonotype has at least ten counts. The V call is TRBV13, the J call TRBJ1-2, with a weak D call TRBD1 (6 bases). Germline V gene data show CDR1 as PRHDT and CDR2 as FYEKMQ (reference sequence). The length of the CDR3 is 15 residues. V was pared by 5 bases and J by 3 bases, with 16 bases between. The CDR3 sequence is CASSTMIGGHYGYTF. CDR3 in DNA: TGTGCCAGCAGCACCATGATAGGGGGACACTATGGCTACACCTTC.

The chain has TRBV5-1 and TRBJ1-6; 7 bases are shared with TRBD1. Germline V gene data show CDR1 as SGHRS and CDR2 as YFSETQ. The CDR3 runs 14 residues. J gave up 8 bases and V 6 bases, and 8 bases lay outside the gene matches. This CDR3 is CASTNGGQYSPLHF. The CDR3 DNA reads TGCGCCAGCACCAATGGGGGACAGTATTCACCCCTCCACTTT.

This clonotype was recorded many times. V is TRBV10-3 and J is TRBJ2-3, with D perhaps TRBD1 or TRBD2 (5 bases each). Per the germline V gene, CDR1 is ENHRY and CDR2 is SYGVKD. The CDR3 is 13 amino acids. Between the trimmed V and J ends, which lost 6 bases and 2 bases, there was a span of 9 bases. The CDR3 sequence is CAISRDPTDTQYF. CDR3 in DNA: TGTGCCATCAGCAGGGACCCCACAGATACGCAGTATTTT.